The present TCR beta chain was sequenced within a study of shared T cell receptors in the human thymus. J gave up 2 bases and V 0 bases, and 7 bases lay outside the gene matches. This CDR3 contains 18 residues. The germline gives CDR1 SGDLS, CDR2 YYNGEE. Only in-frame clones appear in the TCRdb table, and some are missing; sequencing was by immunoSEQ multiplex PCR. Found here are some 760,000 clones, over 75% of them singletons; the top ten hold more than 0.01%. Separately, the same data were catalogued under a study of human thymus T cells. That paper states: The sample donors, healthy Finnish infants, were having corrective surgery for congenital heart defects. Thymus tissue was removed during corrective cardiac surgery. Gene usage (both V and J) appeared biased in thymic and blood repertoires.

The sequence derives from a girl less than two years old with a congenital heart defect. Sequences were obtained from thymocytes. This chain links TRBV9 with TRBJ1-3, with 11 bases matching TRBD1. DNA of the CDR3: TGTGCCAGCAGCGTAGTCTCCGGACAGGGGGCGGCTGGAAACACCATATATTTT. Translation gives CASSVVSGQGAAGNTIYF.